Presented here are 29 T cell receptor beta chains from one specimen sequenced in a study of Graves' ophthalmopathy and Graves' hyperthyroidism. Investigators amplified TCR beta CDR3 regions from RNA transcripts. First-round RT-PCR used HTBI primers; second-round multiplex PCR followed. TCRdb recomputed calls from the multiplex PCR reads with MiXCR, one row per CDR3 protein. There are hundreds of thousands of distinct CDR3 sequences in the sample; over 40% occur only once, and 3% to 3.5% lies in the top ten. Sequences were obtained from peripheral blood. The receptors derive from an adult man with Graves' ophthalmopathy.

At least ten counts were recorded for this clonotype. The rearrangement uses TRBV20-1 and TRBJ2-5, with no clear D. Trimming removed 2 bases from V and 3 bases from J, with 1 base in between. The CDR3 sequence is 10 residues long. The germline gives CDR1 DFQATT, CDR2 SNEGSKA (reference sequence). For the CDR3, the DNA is TGCAGTGCTAGAAAAGAGACCCAGTACTTC. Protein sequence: CSARKETQYF.

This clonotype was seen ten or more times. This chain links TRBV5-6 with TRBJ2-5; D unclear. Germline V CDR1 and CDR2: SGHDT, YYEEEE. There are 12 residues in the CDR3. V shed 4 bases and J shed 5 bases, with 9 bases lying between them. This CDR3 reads CASSNLGETQYF. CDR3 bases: TGTGCCAGCAGCAACCTGGGGGAGACCCAGTACTTC.

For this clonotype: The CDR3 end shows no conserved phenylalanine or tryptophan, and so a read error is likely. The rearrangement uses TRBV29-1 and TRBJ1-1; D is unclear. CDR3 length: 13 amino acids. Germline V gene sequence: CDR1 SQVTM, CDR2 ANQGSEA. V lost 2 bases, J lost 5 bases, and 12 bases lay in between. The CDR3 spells CSVEKDVGTEAFP. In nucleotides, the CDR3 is TGCAGCGTTGAAAAGGACGTGGGAACTGAAGCTTTCCCT.

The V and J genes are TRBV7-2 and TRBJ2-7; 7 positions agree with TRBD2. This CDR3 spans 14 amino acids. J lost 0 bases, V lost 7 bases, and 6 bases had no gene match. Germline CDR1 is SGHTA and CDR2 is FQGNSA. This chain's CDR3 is CASTRGVASYEQYF. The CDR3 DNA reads TGTGCCAGCACCCGGGGGGTCGCCTCCTACGAGCAGTACTTC.

As DNA, the CDR3 is TGTGCCTGGAGTCCAGCCGGGACAGCTAACTATGGCTACACCTTC. This gives the protein CAWSPAGTANYGYTF. The chain links TRBV30 to TRBJ1-2, with 7 bases aligning to TRBD1. The V segment lost 2 bases and the J segment 0 bases; nucleotides outside the gene matches: 6. The germline gives CDR1 GTSNPN, CDR2 SVGIG (reference sequence). This CDR3 has 15 amino acids.

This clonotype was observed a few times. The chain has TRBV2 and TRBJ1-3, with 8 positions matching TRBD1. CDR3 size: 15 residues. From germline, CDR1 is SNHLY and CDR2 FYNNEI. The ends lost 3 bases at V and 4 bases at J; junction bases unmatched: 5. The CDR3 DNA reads TGTGCCAGCAGTGAGCAGGGGGCGCCCGGAAACACCATATATTTT. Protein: CASSEQGAPGNTIYF.

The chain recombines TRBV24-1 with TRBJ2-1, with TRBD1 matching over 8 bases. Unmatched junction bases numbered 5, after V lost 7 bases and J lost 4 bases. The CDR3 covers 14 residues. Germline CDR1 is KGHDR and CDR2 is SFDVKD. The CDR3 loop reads CATRGQEGYNEQFF. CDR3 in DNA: TGTGCCACCAGGGGACAGGAGGGGTACAATGAGCAGTTCTTC.

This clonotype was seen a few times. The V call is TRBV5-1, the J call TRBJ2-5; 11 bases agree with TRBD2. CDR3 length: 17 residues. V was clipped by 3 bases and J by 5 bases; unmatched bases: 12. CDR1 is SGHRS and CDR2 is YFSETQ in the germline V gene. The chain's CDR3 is CASSSYFSGGARETQYF. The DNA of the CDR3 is TGCGCCAGCAGCTCGTACTTTAGCGGGGGGGCCAGGGAGACCCAGTACTTC.

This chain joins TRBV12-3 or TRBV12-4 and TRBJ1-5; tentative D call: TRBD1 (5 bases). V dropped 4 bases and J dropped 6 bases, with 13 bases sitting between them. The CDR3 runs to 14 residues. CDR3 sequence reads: CASSYLTGTQPQHF. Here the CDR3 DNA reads TGTGCCAGCAGTTACCTCACCGGGACTCAGCCCCAGCATTTT.

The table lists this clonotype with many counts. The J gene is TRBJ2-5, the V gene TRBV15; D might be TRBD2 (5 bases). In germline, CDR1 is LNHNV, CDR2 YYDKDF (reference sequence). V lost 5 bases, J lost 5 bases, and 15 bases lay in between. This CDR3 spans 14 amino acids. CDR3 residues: CATSSLRVRETQYF. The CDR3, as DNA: TGTGCCACCAGCTCCCTGCGGGTGAGGGAGACCCAGTACTTC. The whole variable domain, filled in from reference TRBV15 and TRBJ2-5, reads DAMVIQNPRYQVTQFGKPVTLSCSQTLNHNVMYWYQQKSSQAPKLLFHYYDKDFNNEADTPDNFQSRRPNTSFCFLDIRSPGLGDTAMYLCATSSLRVRETQYFGPGTRLLVL.

The CDR3 region has the DNA TGCAGTGCTCGCCTCAGCCAGGGGGCCTATGGCTACACCTTC. Encoded protein: CSARLSQGAYGYTF. This chain uses TRBV20-1 with TRBJ1-2, with 8 bases that match TRBD1. CDR1 is DFQATT and CDR2 is SNEGSKA in the germline V gene (reference sequence). Unmatched junction bases numbered 9, after V lost 5 bases and J lost 4 bases. This CDR3 contains 14 residues.

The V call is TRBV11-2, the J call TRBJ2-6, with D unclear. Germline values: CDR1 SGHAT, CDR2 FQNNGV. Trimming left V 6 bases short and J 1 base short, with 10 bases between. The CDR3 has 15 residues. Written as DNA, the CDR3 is TGTGCCAGCAGTTCCGATACATCTGGGGCCAACGTCCTGACTTTC. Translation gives CASSSDTSGANVLTF.

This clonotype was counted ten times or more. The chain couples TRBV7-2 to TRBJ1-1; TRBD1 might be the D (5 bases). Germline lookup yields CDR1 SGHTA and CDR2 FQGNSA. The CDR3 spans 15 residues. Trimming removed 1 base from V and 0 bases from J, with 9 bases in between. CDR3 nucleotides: TGTGCCAGCAGCTTAGTTGGACAACTGAACACTGAAGCTTTCTTT. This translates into CASSLVGQLNTEAFF.

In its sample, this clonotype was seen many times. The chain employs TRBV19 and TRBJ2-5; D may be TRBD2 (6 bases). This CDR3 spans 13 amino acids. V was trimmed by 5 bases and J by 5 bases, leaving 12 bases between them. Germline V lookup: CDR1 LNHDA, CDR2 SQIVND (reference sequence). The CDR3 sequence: CASSGSGRETQYF. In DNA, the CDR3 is TGTGCCAGTAGTGGTAGCGGAAGGGAGACCCAGTACTTC. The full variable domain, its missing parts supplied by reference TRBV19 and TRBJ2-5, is DGGITQSPKYLFRKEGQNVTLSCEQNLNHDAMYWYRQDPGQGLRLIYYSQIVNDFQKGDIAEGYSVSREKKESFPLTVTSAQKNPTAFYLCASSGSGRETQYFGPGTRLLVL.

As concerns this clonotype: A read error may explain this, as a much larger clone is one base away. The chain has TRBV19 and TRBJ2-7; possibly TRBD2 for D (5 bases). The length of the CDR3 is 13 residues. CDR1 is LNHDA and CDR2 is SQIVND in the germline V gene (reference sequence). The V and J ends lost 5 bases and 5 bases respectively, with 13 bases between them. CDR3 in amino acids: CASSPGRANEQYF. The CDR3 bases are TGTGCCAGTAGTCCGGGGAGAGCGAACGAGCAGTACTTC. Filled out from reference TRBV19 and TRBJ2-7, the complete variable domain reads DGGITQSPKYLFRKEGQNVTLSCEQNLNHDAMYWYRQDPGQGLRLIYYSQIVNDFQKGDIAEGYSVSREKKESFPLTVTSAQKNPTAFYLCASSPGRANEQYFGPGTRLTVT.

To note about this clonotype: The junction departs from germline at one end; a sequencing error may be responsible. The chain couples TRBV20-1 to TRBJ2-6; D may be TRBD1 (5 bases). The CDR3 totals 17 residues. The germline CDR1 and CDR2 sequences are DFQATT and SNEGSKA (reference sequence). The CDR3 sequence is CSAQTLGRNSGANVLAF. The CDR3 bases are TGCAGTGCTCAAACCCTAGGACGGAACTCTGGGGCCAACGTCCTGGCTTTC.

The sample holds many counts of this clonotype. CDR3 amino acids: CATSRGGLRGGELFF. The CDR3 DNA is TGTGCCACCAGCAGAGGTGGACTAAGGGGCGGGGAGCTGTTTTTT. V and J are TRBV15 and TRBJ2-2; tentative D call: TRBD2 (6 bases). The germline V gene encodes CDR1 LNHNV and CDR2 YYDKDF (reference sequence). Trimming removed 1 base from V and 7 bases from J, with 13 bases in between. The CDR3 runs 15 residues.

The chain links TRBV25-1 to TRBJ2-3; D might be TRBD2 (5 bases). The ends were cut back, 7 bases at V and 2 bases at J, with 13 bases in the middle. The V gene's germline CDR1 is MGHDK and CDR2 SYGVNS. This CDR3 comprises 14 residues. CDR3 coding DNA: TGTGCCAGCAACACTCCCGGGAACACAGATACGCAGTATTTT. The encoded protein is CASNTPGNTDTQYF.

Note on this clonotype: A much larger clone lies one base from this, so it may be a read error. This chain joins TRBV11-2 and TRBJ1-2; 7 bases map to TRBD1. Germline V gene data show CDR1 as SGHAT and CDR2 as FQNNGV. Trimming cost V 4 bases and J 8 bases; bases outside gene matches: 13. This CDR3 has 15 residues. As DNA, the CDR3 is TGTGCCAGCAGCTCGGTATCAGGGGGGGTCGAGGGCTACACCTTC. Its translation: CASSSVSGGVEGYTF.

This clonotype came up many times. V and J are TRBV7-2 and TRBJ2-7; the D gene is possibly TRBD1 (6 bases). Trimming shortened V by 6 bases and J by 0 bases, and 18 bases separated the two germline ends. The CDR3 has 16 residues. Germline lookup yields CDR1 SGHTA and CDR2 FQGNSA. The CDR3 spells CASSPTSGAGSYEQYF. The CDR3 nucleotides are TGTGCCAGCAGTCCCACCTCAGGGGCCGGCTCCTACGAGCAGTACTTC.

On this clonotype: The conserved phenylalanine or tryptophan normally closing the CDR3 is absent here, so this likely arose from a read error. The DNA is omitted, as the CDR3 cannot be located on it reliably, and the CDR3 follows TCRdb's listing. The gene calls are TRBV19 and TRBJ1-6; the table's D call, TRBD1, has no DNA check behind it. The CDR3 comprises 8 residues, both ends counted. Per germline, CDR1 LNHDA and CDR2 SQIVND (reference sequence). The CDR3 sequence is CASSIHGG.

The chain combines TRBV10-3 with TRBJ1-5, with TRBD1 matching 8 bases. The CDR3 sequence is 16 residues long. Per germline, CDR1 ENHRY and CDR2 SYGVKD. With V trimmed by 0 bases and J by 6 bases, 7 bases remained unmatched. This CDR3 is CAISESGQGAAQPQHF. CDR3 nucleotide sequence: TGTGCCATCAGTGAGTCGGGTCAGGGGGCCGCTCAGCCCCAGCATTTT.

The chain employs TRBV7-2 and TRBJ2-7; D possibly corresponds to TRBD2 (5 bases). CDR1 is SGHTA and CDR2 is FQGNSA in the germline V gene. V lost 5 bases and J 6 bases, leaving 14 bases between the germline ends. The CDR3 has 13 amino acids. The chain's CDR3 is CASSQVGESEQYF. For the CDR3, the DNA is TGTGCCAGCAGCCAAGTTGGGGAGTCCGAGCAGTACTTC.

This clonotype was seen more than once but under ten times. CDR3 region: CASSFGQGETEAFF. CDR3 in DNA: TGTGCCAGCAGCTTCGGACAGGGAGAAACTGAAGCTTTCTTT. The chain combines TRBV7-9 with TRBJ1-1; 8 nucleotides line up with TRBD1. Trimming removed 3 bases from V and 5 bases from J; junction bases left unmatched: 5. CDR1 and CDR2 (germline): SEHNR, FQNEAQ (reference sequence). This CDR3 comprises 14 residues.

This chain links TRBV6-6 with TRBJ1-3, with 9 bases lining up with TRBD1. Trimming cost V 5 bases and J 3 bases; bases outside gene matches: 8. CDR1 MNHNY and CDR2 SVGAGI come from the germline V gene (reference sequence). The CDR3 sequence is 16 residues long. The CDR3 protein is CASSEGWDRVGNTIYF. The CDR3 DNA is TGTGCCAGCAGTGAAGGGTGGGACAGGGTTGGAAACACCATATATTTT.

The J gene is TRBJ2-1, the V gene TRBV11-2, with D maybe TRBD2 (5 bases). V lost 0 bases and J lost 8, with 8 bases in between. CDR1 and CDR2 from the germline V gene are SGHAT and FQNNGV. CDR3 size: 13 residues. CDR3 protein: CASSLEVRDEQFF. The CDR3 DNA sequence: TGTGCCAGCAGCTTAGAGGTGAGGGATGAGCAGTTCTTC.

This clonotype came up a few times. The CDR3 bases are TGTGCCAGCAGCCAATTAGACACTCCCCGTGGCGAGCAGTACTTC. Residues: CASSQLDTPRGEQYF. The V call is TRBV14, the J call TRBJ2-7; D ambiguous. Germline lookup yields CDR1 SGHDN and CDR2 FVKESK. Trimming left V 2 bases short and J 6 bases short, with 17 bases between. This CDR3 spans 15 amino acids.

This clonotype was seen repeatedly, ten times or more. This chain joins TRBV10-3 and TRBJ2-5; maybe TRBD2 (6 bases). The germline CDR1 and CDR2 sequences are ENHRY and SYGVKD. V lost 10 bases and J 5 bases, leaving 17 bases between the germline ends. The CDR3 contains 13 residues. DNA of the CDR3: TGTGCCAGTGAGCGGGCCAAGGGGGAGACCCAGTACTTC. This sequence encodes CASERAKGETQYF.

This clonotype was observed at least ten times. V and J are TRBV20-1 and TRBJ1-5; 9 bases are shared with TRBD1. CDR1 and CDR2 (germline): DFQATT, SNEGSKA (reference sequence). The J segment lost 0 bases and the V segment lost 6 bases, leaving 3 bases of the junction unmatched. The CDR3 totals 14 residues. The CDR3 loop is CSARDRASNQPQHF. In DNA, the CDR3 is TGCAGTGCCAGGGACAGGGCTAGCAATCAGCCCCAGCATTTT.